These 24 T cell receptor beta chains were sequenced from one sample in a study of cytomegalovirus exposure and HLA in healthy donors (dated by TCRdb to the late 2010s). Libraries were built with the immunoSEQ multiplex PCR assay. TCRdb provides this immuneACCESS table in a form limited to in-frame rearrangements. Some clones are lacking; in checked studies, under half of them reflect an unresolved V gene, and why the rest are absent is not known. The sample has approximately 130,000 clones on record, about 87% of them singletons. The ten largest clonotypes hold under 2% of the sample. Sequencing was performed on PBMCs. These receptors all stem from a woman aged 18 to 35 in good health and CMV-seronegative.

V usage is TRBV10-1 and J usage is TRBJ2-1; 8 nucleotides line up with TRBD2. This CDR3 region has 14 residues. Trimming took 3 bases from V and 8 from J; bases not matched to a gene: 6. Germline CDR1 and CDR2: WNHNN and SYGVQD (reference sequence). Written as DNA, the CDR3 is TGCGCCAGCAGTGACGCGACTAGCGATGATGAGCAGTTCTTC. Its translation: CASSDATSDDEQFF.

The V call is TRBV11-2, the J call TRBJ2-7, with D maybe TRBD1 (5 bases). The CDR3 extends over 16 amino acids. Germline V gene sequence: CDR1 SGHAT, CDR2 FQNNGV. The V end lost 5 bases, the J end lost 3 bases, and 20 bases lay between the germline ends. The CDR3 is CASSRWLDSRGYEQYF. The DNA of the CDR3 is TGTGCCAGCAGCCGTTGGTTAGACAGTCGTGGCTACGAGCAGTACTTC.

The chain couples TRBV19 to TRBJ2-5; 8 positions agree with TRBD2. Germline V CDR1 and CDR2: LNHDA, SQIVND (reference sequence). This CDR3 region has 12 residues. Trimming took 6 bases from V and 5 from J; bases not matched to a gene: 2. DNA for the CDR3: TGTGCCAGTAGAACGGGAGGGGAGACCCAGTACTTC. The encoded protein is CASRTGGETQYF.

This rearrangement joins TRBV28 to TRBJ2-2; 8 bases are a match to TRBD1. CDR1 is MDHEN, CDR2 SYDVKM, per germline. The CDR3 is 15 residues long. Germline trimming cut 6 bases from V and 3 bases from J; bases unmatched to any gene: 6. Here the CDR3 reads CASRSGGADTGELFF. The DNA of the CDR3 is TGTGCCAGCAGATCAGGGGGCGCGGACACCGGGGAGCTGTTTTTT.

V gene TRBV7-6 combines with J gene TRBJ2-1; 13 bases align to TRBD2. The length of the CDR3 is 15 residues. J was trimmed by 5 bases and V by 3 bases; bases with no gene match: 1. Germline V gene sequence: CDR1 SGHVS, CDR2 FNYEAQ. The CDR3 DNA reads TGTGCCAGCAGCTTGGGACTAGCGGGAAACAATGAGCAGTTCTTC. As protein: CASSLGLAGNNEQFF.

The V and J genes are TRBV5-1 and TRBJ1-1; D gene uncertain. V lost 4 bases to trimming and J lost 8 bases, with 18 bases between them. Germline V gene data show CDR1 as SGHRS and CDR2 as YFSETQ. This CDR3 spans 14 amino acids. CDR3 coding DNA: TGCGCCAGCAGCCAAATTCCCGGTTCGTCCGAAGCTTTCTTT. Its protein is CASSQIPGSSEAFF.

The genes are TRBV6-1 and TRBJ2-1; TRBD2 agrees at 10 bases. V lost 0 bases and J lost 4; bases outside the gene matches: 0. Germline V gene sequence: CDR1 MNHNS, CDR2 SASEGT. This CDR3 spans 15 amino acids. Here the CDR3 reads CASSEAAGGYNEQFF. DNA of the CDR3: TGTGCCAGCAGTGAAGCAGCGGGGGGGTACAATGAGCAGTTCTTC.

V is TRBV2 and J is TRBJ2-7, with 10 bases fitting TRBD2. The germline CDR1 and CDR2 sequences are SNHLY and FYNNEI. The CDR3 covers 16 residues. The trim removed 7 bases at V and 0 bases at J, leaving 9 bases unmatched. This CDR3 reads CASNQPRTSGSYEQYF. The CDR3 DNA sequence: TGTGCCAGCAACCAACCCCGGACTAGCGGCTCCTACGAGCAGTACTTC. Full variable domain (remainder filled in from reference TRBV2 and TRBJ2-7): EPEVTQTPSHQVTQMGQEVILRCVPISNHLYFYWYRQILGQKVEFLVSFYNNEISEKSEIFDDQFSVERPDGSNFTLKIRSTKLEDSAMYFCASNQPRTSGSYEQYFGPGTRLTVT.

The CDR3 DNA is TGTGCCAGCACCGCGTCAACCGGGAACAGCAATGAGCAGTTCTTC. Its protein is CASTASTGNSNEQFF. The V call is TRBV7-9, the J call TRBJ2-1; perhaps TRBD2 as D (5 bases). Trimming took 7 bases from V and 6 from J, leaving 19 bases between them. Germline V gives CDR1 SEHNR, CDR2 FQNEAQ (reference sequence). The CDR3 runs to 15 residues.

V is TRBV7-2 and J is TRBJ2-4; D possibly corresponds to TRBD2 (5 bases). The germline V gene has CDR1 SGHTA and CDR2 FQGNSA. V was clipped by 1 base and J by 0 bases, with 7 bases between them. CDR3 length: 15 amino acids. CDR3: CASSLDGEAKNIQYF. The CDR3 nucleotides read TGTGCCAGCAGCTTAGACGGGGAAGCCAAAAACATTCAGTACTTC.

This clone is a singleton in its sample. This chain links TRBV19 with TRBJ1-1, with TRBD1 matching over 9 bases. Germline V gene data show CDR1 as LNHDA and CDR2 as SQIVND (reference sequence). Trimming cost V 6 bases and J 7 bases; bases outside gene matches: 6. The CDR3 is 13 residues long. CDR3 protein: CASSNRGLDEAFF. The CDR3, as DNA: TGTGCCAGTAGCAACAGGGGGCTTGATGAAGCTTTCTTT.

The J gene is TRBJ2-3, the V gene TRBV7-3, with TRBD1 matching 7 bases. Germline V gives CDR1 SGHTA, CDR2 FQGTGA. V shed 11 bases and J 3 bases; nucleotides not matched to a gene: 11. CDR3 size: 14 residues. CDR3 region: CAGKGGVSTDTQYF. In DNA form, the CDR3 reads TGTGCCGGAAAAGGGGGCGTTTCGACAGATACGCAGTATTTT.

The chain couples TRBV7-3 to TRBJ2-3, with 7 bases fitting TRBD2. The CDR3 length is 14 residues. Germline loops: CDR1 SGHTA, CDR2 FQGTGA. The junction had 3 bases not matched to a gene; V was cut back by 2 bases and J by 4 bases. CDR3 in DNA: TGTGCCAGCAGCTTAGGGAGGGCGTCAGATACGCAGTATTTT. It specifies CASSLGRASDTQYF.

The CDR3 reads CASSFTGLMKFF. As DNA, the CDR3 is TGTGCCAGCAGCTTTACGGGACTTATGAAGTTCTTC. The genes are TRBV7-2 and TRBJ2-1; the D gene is possibly TRBD2 (6 bases). The V and J ends lost 3 bases and 14 bases respectively, with 14 bases between them. The CDR3 runs 12 residues. Germline-derived CDR1 and CDR2 are SGHTA and FQGNSA.

CDR3 bases: TGTGCCAGCAGTTCTGGACAGGACACTGAAGCTTTCTTT. It yields the protein CASSSGQDTEAFF. The chain combines TRBV28 with TRBJ1-1; 7 nucleotides agree with TRBD1. The junction had 2 bases not matched to a gene; V was cut back by 4 bases and J by 3 bases. Germline V gives CDR1 MDHEN, CDR2 SYDVKM. This CDR3 has 13 residues. Drawing the rest from reference TRBV28 and TRBJ1-1, the complete variable domain is DVKVTQSSRYLVKRTGEKVFLECVQDMDHENMFWYRQDPGLGLRLIYFSYDVKMKEKGDIPEGYSVSREKKERFSLILESASTNQTSMYLCASSSGQDTEAFFGQGTRLTVV.

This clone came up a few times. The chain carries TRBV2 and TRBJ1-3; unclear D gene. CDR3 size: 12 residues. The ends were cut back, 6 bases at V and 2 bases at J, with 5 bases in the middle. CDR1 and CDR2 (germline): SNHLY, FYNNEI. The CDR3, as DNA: TGTGCCAGCAGGGCACCTGGAAACACCATATATTTT. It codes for CASRAPGNTIYF. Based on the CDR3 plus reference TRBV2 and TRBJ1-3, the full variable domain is EPEVTQTPSHQVTQMGQEVILRCVPISNHLYFYWYRQILGQKVEFLVSFYNNEISEKSEIFDDQFSVERPDGSNFTLKIRSTKLEDSAMYFCASRAPGNTIYFGEGSWLTVV.

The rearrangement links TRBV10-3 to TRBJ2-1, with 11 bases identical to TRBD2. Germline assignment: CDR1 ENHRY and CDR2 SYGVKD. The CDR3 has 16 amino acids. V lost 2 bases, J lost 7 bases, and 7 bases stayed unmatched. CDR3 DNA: TGTGCCATCAGTGAGAAGGCTAGCGGGGGGAAGAATGAGCAGTTCTTC. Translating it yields CAISEKASGGKNEQFF.

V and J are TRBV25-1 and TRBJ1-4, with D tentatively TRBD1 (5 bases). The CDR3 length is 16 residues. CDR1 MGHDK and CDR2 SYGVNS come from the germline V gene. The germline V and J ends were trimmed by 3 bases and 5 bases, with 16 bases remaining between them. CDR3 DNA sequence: TGTGCCAGCAGTGACCCCGAAGGGGCCGAGAATGAAAAACTGTTTTTT. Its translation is CASSDPEGAENEKLFF.

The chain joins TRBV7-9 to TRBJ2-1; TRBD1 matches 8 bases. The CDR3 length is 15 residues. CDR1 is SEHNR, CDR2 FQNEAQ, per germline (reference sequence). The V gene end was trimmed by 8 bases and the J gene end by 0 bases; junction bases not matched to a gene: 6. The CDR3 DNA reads TGTGCCAGCGGGGACAGGCGCATCTCCTACAATGAGCAGTTCTTC. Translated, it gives CASGDRRISYNEQFF.

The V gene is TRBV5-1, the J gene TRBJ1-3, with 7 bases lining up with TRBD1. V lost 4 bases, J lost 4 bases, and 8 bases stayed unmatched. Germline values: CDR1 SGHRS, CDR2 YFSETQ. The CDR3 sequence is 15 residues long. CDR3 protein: CASSQYGTAGNTIYF. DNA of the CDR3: TGCGCCAGCAGCCAATACGGGACAGCAGGAAACACCATATATTTT.

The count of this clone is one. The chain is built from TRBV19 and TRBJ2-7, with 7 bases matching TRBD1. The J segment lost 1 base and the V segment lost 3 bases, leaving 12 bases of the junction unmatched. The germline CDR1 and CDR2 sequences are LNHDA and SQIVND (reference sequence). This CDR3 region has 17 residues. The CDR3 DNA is TGTGCCAGTAGTATTTCAATCTCCGGGACAGCATCCTACGAGCAGTACTTC. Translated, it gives CASSISISGTASYEQYF. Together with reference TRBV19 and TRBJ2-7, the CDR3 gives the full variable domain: DGGITQSPKYLFRKEGQNVTLSCEQNLNHDAMYWYRQDPGQGLRLIYYSQIVNDFQKGDIAEGYSVSREKKESFPLTVTSAQKNPTAFYLCASSISISGTASYEQYFGPGTRLTVT.

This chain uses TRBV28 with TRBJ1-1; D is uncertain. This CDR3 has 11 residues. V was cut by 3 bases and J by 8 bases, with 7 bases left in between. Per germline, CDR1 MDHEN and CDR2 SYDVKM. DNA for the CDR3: TGTGCCAGCAGTTTGCAGGTAGAAGCTTTCTTT. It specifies CASSLQVEAFF. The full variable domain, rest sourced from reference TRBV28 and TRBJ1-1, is DVKVTQSSRYLVKRTGEKVFLECVQDMDHENMFWYRQDPGLGLRLIYFSYDVKMKEKGDIPEGYSVSREKKERFSLILESASTNQTSMYLCASSLQVEAFFGQGTRLTVV.

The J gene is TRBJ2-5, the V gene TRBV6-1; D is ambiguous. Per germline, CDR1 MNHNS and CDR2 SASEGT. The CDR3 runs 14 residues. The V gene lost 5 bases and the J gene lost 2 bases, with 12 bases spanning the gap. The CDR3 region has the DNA TGTGCCAGCAGTCAAGACACAGTTCAAGAGACCCAGTACTTC. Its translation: CASSQDTVQETQYF.

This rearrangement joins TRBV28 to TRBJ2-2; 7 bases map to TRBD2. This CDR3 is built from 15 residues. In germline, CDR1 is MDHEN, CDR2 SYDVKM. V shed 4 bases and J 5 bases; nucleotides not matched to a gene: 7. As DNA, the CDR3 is TGTGCCAGCAGTTCAGCGGGAACGGGAACCGGGGAGCTGTTTTTT. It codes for CASSSAGTGTGELFF.